This paragraph covers one TCR beta chain sequence. Post-reaction sorting isolated proliferating CFSE-low CD3+CD4+ and CD3+CD8+ responders. Sequencing was performed with immunoSEQ multiplex PCR; in TCRdb, only in-frame clones are kept and a portion is missing. The table records 8,500 to 11,000 clones, 30% to 35% of them present only once. The data are from a study of graft-versus-host responses after intestinal transplantation. Study information: After anti-thymocyte globulin induction, recipients took tacrolimus and steroids for 3 to 4 years.

This receptor was taken from a human patient who was an organ donor for intestinal transplantation. The material sequenced was alloreactive CD4+ T cells from a mixed lymphocyte reaction culture, taken before transplantation. Subset noted: CFSE-low proliferating T cells sorted from approximately 6-day pre-transplant mixed lymphocyte reaction (GvH or HvG direction).

CDR3 nucleotides: TGTGCCAGCAGTTTAGGAACACCTTACAATGAGCAGTTCTTC. This gives the protein CASSLGTPYNEQFF. The chain is built from TRBV27 and TRBJ2-1; D not resolved. The V and J ends lost 2 bases and 4 bases respectively, with 9 bases between them. The CDR3 length is 14 residues. Germline V gene data show CDR1 as MNHEY and CDR2 as SMNVEV (reference sequence).